Shown below are 18 T cell receptor beta chains from a single sample sequenced in a study of shared clonotypes between healthy human individuals. TCRdb's copy holds only in-frame clones and misses some; the assay was immunoSEQ multiplex PCR. The repertoire holds about 1 million clones, approximately 68% seen once, with 1.5% in the top ten. The sequenced sample consisted of memory CD4+ T cells sorted from blood. The subset here: CD45RA-negative fraction. These receptor sequences come from a man aged 18-30 years in good health.

V usage is TRBV5-5 and J usage is TRBJ2-7, with 11 bases aligning to TRBD2. Trimming at V came to 1 base and at J to 4 bases, leaving 4 bases not matched to a gene. This CDR3 is 15 amino acids long. From germline, CDR1 is SGHKS and CDR2 YYEKEE (reference sequence). The CDR3 nucleotides read TGTGCCAGCAGCTTGTCTAGCGGGAGGATTTACGAGCAGTACTTC. As protein: CASSLSSGRIYEQYF.

This clone was detected once. The rearrangement links TRBV7-9 to TRBJ2-7; D is unclear. The V gene's germline CDR1 is SEHNR and CDR2 FQNEAQ (reference sequence). Trimming pared 0 bases from V and 1 base from J, leaving 7 bases between. This CDR3 region has 14 residues. The CDR3 nucleotides read TGTGCCAGCAGCTTAGCGGCAGCTTCCTACGAGCAGTACTTC. Its translation is CASSLAAASYEQYF.

The J gene is TRBJ2-1, the V gene TRBV7-2, with D possibly TRBD2 on 5 matching bases. CDR3 length equals 14 residues. Germline V gives CDR1 SGHTA, CDR2 FQGNSA. The ends were cut back, 0 bases at V and 5 bases at J, with 8 bases in the middle. This CDR3 reads CASSLAGVNNEQFF. CDR3 in DNA: TGTGCCAGCAGCTTAGCGGGAGTTAACAATGAGCAGTTCTTC. Full variable domain (missing parts from reference TRBV7-2 and TRBJ2-1): GAGVSQSPSNKVTEKGKDVELRCDPISGHTALYWYRQSLGQGLEFLIYFQGNSAPDKSGLPSDRFSAERTGGSVSTLTIQRTQQEDSAVYLCASSLAGVNNEQFFGPGTRLTVL.

The CDR3 DNA follows: TGTGCCAGCAGTTACCAGCTAAACACTGAAGCTTTCTTT. Amino acid sequence: CASSYQLNTEAFF. The chain combines TRBV6-5 with TRBJ1-1; D not resolved. This CDR3 region has 13 residues. V was pared by 2 bases and J by 2 bases, with 6 bases between. The germline gives CDR1 MNHEY, CDR2 SVGAGI.

This sequence joins TRBV7-3 and TRBJ2-3; D may match TRBD1 or TRBD2 (5 bases each). Germline V gene sequence: CDR1 SGHTA, CDR2 FQGTGA. Trimming cost V 6 bases and J 0 bases, with 7 bases left between them. The CDR3 is 13 amino acids. The CDR3 reads CASRGVSTDTQYF. As DNA, the CDR3 is TGTGCCAGCAGGGGGGTTAGCACAGATACGCAGTATTTT.

The genes are TRBV18 and TRBJ2-3, with D possibly being TRBD2 (7 bases). Trimming cost V 4 bases and J 3 bases, with 17 bases left between them. CDR1 is KGHSH and CDR2 is LQKENI in the germline V gene. The CDR3 covers 16 residues. The CDR3 nucleotides read TGTGCCAGCTCACGCGATGAGGGGGGGCTAACAGATACGCAGTATTTT. It encodes CASSRDEGGLTDTQYF.

This clone was seen a single time. This chain connects TRBV2 to TRBJ1-1; TRBD1 matches at 9 bases. The CDR3 extends over 15 amino acids. V shed 4 bases, J shed 4 bases, and the junction held 7 bases outside the gene matches. Germline CDR1 SNHLY, CDR2 FYNNEI. The CDR3 DNA reads TGTGCCAGCAGTGCGGGACAGGGATGGAGCACTGAAGCTTTCTTT. This codes for CASSAGQGWSTEAFF.

The CDR3 sequence: CASSQVGLAPGELFF. CDR3 DNA sequence: TGTGCCAGCAGCCAAGTTGGGCTAGCCCCCGGGGAGCTGTTTTTT. The chain carries TRBV14 and TRBJ2-2, with a tentative D call TRBD2 (5 bases). CDR3 length: 15 amino acids. Germline V CDR1 and CDR2: SGHDN, FVKESK. Trimming pared 1 base from V and 6 bases from J, leaving 12 bases between.

For the CDR3, the DNA is TGCGCCAGCAGGCCTCAGGGTAGCACTGAAGCTTTCTTT. It yields the protein CASRPQGSTEAFF. The V and J genes are TRBV5-1 and TRBJ1-1; D is possibly TRBD1 (5 bases). V was clipped by 5 bases and J by 4 bases, with 12 bases between them. Germline V gene data show CDR1 as SGHRS and CDR2 as YFSETQ. This CDR3 comprises 13 residues.

This clone was seen once. Other DNA sequences of this sample code for an identical CDR3. This chain links TRBV7-9 with TRBJ2-5; D remains unclear. The CDR3 runs to 11 residues. In germline, CDR1 is SEHNR, CDR2 FQNEAQ (reference sequence). V was shortened by 5 bases and J by 5 bases, with 6 bases between the two germline ends. CDR3 protein: CASSLWETQYF. The CDR3 DNA is TGTGCCAGCAGCCTATGGGAGACCCAGTACTTC.

V gene TRBV9 combines with J gene TRBJ2-7, with TRBD2 matching over 7 bases. In germline, CDR1 is SGDLS, CDR2 YYNGEE. The CDR3 is 17 amino acids. The trim removed 0 bases at V and 4 bases at J, leaving 13 bases unmatched. CDR3 nucleotide sequence: TGTGCCAGCAGCGTAGGGGAGGGAGTAAACCCTCTATACGAGCAGTACTTC. Translating it yields CASSVGEGVNPLYEQYF.

This clone was found once. The chain couples TRBV6-1 to TRBJ2-5; weak D call: TRBD2 (5 bases). The end of the DNA is better explained by TRBJ2-7, so the J call may be wrong. CDR3 length: 13 residues. Germline CDR1 reads MNHNS; CDR2 reads SASEGT. The CDR3 DNA reads as TGTGCCAGCAGTGAAGCCCCTAGCAGCGAGCAGTACTTC. Protein sequence: CASSEAPSSEQYF.

The J gene is TRBJ2-6, the V gene TRBV6-1, with unresolved D. The CDR3 runs 15 residues. Trimming stripped 4 bases from V and 1 base from J, with 8 bases between. Per germline, CDR1 MNHNS and CDR2 SASEGT. The CDR3 DNA sequence: TGTGCCAGCAGTGTGACGCTGTCTGGGGCCAACGTCCTGACTTTC. Protein product: CASSVTLSGANVLTF.

This clone was seen more than once but under ten times. The rearrangement links TRBV30 to TRBJ1-5, with D unresolved. From germline, CDR1 is GTSNPN and CDR2 SVGIG (reference sequence). There are 17 residues in the CDR3. V dropped 0 bases and J dropped 9 bases, with 24 bases sitting between them. CDR3 bases: TGTGCCTGGAGTGTCCCGCCGGGATACGGAGCAAAGGCGCCCCAGCATTTT. Its protein is CAWSVPPGYGAKAPQHF. Full variable domain (rest looked up from reference TRBV30 and TRBJ1-5): SQTIHQWPATLVQPVGSPLSLECTVEGTSNPNLYWYRQAAGRGLQLLFYSVGIGQISSEVPQNLSASRPQDRQFILSSKKLLLSDSGFYLCAWSVPPGYGAKAPQHFGDGTRLSIL.

This clone was counted only a few times. J is TRBJ2-1 and V is TRBV10-3; D gene uncertain. V was trimmed by 0 bases and J by 3 bases, leaving 6 bases between them. Germline loops: CDR1 ENHRY, CDR2 SYGVKD. The CDR3 sequence is 14 residues long. This CDR3 is CAISESTNYNEQFF. As DNA, the CDR3 is TGTGCCATCAGTGAGTCAACTAACTACAATGAGCAGTTCTTC.

For this clone: Other DNA sequences in this specimen translate into the identical CDR3. The rearrangement joins TRBV6-1 to TRBJ1-1; possibly TRBD1 for D (6 bases). This CDR3 contains 13 residues. Trimming removed 4 bases at V and 4 bases at J, with 10 bases between. Looked up from germline, CDR1 is MNHNS and CDR2 is SASEGT. The CDR3 loop is CASSAQGGTEAFF. The CDR3 DNA is TGTGCCAGCAGTGCACAGGGTGGCACTGAAGCTTTCTTT.

This clone was counted between two and nine times. This chain links TRBV4-1 with TRBJ1-6, with D hard to call. This CDR3 region has 15 residues. Germline assignment: CDR1 MGHRA and CDR2 YSYEKL. V lost 0 bases to trimming and J lost 8 bases, with 11 bases between them. The CDR3 region has the DNA TGCGCCAGCAGCCAAGACTCTGTGGCACATTCACCCCTCCACTTT. Translated, it gives CASSQDSVAHSPLHF.

The chain couples TRBV27 to TRBJ2-7, with TRBD2 matching 14 bases. The CDR3 is made up of 16 amino acids. Trimming cost V 4 bases and J 6 bases; bases outside gene matches: 8. CDR1 MNHEY and CDR2 SMNVEV come from the germline V gene (reference sequence). This CDR3 is CASSSASGLAGVEQYF. The CDR3 nucleotides read TGTGCCAGCAGTTCAGCGTCGGGACTAGCGGGAGTCGAGCAGTACTTC.